This T cell receptor beta chain was profiled in a study of T cell repertoires in cytomegalovirus infection. The CDR3 totals 21 residues. The germline V gene has CDR1 KGHDR and CDR2 SFDVKD. V lost 4 bases, J lost 4 bases, and 24 bases stayed unmatched. Study-wide results and limits: HLA-C-restricted CMV clonotypes gave the most frequent clonotype in two of eight donors.

A remark on this clonotype: Its antigen is still unknown.

TCRdb passed the reads through MiXCR, listing each CDR3 protein once. The profile shows 500,000 or so distinct CDR3 sequences, about 15% of them singletons. Sequencing was performed on CD8+ T cells from PBMCs. The receptor comes from a human donor in good health (CMV status not recorded). Some clones in this sample may be carry-over from other donors' samples. The V gene is TRBV24-1, the J gene TRBJ1-2, with 9 bases aligning to TRBD1. The DNA for the CDR3 is TGTGCCACCAGTGACCCACTACTTCACCGGGACAGGGTCTGGCGTGGCTATGGCTACACCTTC. Its protein is CATSDPLLHRDRVWRGYGYTF.